Following are 23 T cell receptor beta chains from one sample sequenced in a study of T cells in Graves' hyperthyroidism and ophthalmopathy (dated by TCRdb to about 2019). The library was built by means of multiplex PCR. For sequencing, an Illumina HiSeq 2000 was employed. The TCR beta CDR3 regions were amplified from the RNA transcripts. The first round of RT-PCR for the TCR CDR3 was performed with the HTBI primer set and the Qiagen OneStep RT-PCR kit. TCRdb itself trimmed the public reads at Q25 with fastp, ran MiXCR and retained productive beta chains. Identical CDR3 proteins give one entry, which carries the most common genes and DNA. This sample lists hundreds of thousands of distinct CDR3 sequences; roughly 50% were detected once. 8% to 8.5% of the sample is in the top ten clones. Sequenced material: peripheral blood or thyroid tissue (not recorded which). Receptor source: a woman under 30 with Graves' hyperthyroidism. Donor details come from another sample of the same person, matched by shared clones.

The CDR3 sequence: CASSAGHSPLHF. In DNA, the CDR3 is TGTGCCAGCAGCGCAGGACATTCACCCCTCCACTTT. The V and J genes are TRBV7-9 and TRBJ1-6; D is unresolved. Looked up from germline, CDR1 is SEHNR and CDR2 is FQNEAQ (reference sequence). The CDR3 loop spans 12 amino acids. The V end was cut by 5 bases, the J end by 8 bases, with 7 bases between.

This clonotype was found a few times. The chain links TRBV29-1 to TRBJ1-1, with a possible D match to TRBD1 (5 bases). From germline, CDR1 is SQVTM and CDR2 ANQGSEA. V was clipped by 8 bases and J by 6 bases, with 13 bases between them. CDR3 length: 11 amino acids. The CDR3 DNA follows: TGCAGCCTTAAAGTGGGGGCTGAAGCTTTCTTT. It codes for CSLKVGAEAFF.

The rearrangement links TRBV7-3 to TRBJ1-3; D gene uncertain. The V gene's germline CDR1 is SGHTA and CDR2 FQGTGA. Trimming took 0 bases from V and 8 from J, leaving 11 bases between them. The CDR3 has 14 amino acids. The chain's CDR3 is CASSLTGAGDTIYF. DNA for the CDR3: TGTGCCAGCAGCTTAACAGGAGCGGGAGACACCATATATTTT.

CDR3 nucleotide sequence: TGTGCCAGCAGCGTACAGGGCTCGAACACTGAAGCTTTCTTT. Its translation is CASSVQGSNTEAFF. The chain combines TRBV9 with TRBJ1-1; weak D call: TRBD1 (5 bases). CDR1 is SGDLS and CDR2 is YYNGEE in the germline V gene. Trimming stripped 1 base from V and 1 base from J, with 8 bases between. CDR3 length: 14 amino acids.

The chain has TRBV25-1 and TRBJ1-1, with 12 bases identical to TRBD1. V lost 9 bases and J lost 0; bases outside the gene matches: 5. The germline gives CDR1 MGHDK, CDR2 SYGVNS. The CDR3 is 15 amino acids. The CDR3 DNA is TGTGCCAGGGGGACAGGGGGCCGCTTGAACACTGAAGCTTTCTTT. The encoded protein is CARGTGGRLNTEAFF.

This clonotype was observed a handful of times. The chain uses TRBV29-1 and TRBJ2-5; D possibly corresponds to TRBD1 (6 bases). CDR3 length: 14 amino acids. Germline CDR1 SQVTM, CDR2 ANQGSEA. Trimming took 4 bases from V and 3 from J, leaving 15 bases between them. For the CDR3, the DNA is TGCAGCGTTGCCGAAGCAAACAGGGAAGAGACCCAGTACTTC. As protein: CSVAEANREETQYF.

This rearrangement joins TRBV12-3 or TRBV12-4 to TRBJ2-5; D is unresolved. V lost 5 bases to trimming and J lost 6 bases, with 10 bases between them. The CDR3 contains 12 residues. CDR3 sequence: CASSDSRQTQYF. For the CDR3, the DNA is TGTGCCAGCAGTGACTCTCGGCAGACCCAGTACTTC.

This clonotype was counted ten times or more. The J gene is TRBJ1-1, the V gene TRBV14; D gene uncertain. The CDR3 totals 13 residues. The V gene's germline CDR1 is SGHDN and CDR2 FVKESK. V lost 1 base and J lost 2, with 5 bases in between. CDR3 residues: CASSQGFNTEAFF. CDR3 in DNA: TGTGCCAGCAGCCAAGGTTTTAACACTGAAGCTTTCTTT.

The genes are TRBV10-3 and TRBJ2-5; D is uncertain. Trimming took off 10 bases at V and 1 base at J, with 7 bases between the two ends. Germline CDR1 and CDR2: ENHRY and SYGVKD. This CDR3 region has 11 residues. The CDR3 sequence: CASFGQETQYF. As DNA, the CDR3 is TGTGCCAGTTTTGGCCAAGAGACCCAGTACTTC.

V usage is TRBV20-1 and J usage is TRBJ2-7; 9 bases are shared with TRBD2. After removal of 2 bases from V and 0 bases from J, the junction contained 2 bases not matched to a gene. Germline V gives CDR1 DFQATT, CDR2 SNEGSKA (reference sequence). This CDR3 is 14 amino acids long. The CDR3 bases are TGCAGTGCTAGACTAGCGGGGTCCTCCTACGAGCAGTACTTC. Encoded protein: CSARLAGSSYEQYF.

As regards this clonotype: Mismatch with germline at one junction end may stem from a read error. This CDR3 is CASSSDFGNTEAFF. CDR3 in DNA: TGTGCCAGCAGCTCAGACTTTGGGAACACTGAAGCTTTCTTT. This chain connects TRBV5-1 to TRBJ1-1, with D unclear. This CDR3 region has 14 residues. The germline CDR1 and CDR2 sequences are SGHRS and YFSETQ.

This clonotype has ten or more counts. CDR3 sequence reads: CASSEEGIPYEQYF. CDR3 bases: TGTGCCAGCAGTGAAGAGGGCATTCCCTACGAGCAGTACTTC. The chain links TRBV25-1 to TRBJ2-7, with D possibly TRBD2 on 5 matching bases. V was clipped by 2 bases and J by 2 bases, with 10 bases between them. Germline V gene lookup returns CDR1 MGHDK and CDR2 SYGVNS. This CDR3 region has 14 residues.

This chain links TRBV20-1 with TRBJ1-6; 7 bases are a match to TRBD1. The length of the CDR3 is 17 residues. CDR1 and CDR2 (germline): DFQATT, SNEGSKA (reference sequence). The V gene end was trimmed by 3 bases and the J gene end by 9 bases; junction bases not matched to a gene: 17. The CDR3: CSARSGPQGKRRSPLHF. The CDR3 DNA is TGCAGTGCTAGGTCCGGCCCACAGGGGAAAAGGCGTTCACCCCTCCACTTT.

On this clonotype itself: A read error is possible here, since a much larger clone lies one base away. The J gene is TRBJ2-7, the V gene TRBV7-6; possibly TRBD1 for D (6 bases). Germline loops: CDR1 SGHVS, CDR2 FNYEAQ. Between the trimmed V and J ends, which lost 10 bases and 5 bases, there was a span of 15 bases. CDR3 length equals 12 residues. This chain's CDR3 is CAISDPGDEQYF. CDR3 nucleotides: TGTGCCATCAGTGACCCAGGGGACGAGCAGTACTTC. The full variable domain, its missing parts supplied by reference TRBV7-6 and TRBJ2-7, is GAGVSQSPRYKVTKRGQDVALRCDPISGHVSLYWYRQALGQGPEFLTYFNYEAQQDKSGLPNDRFSAERPEGSISTLTIQRTEQRDSAMYRCAISDPGDEQYFGPGTRLTVT.

The V gene is TRBV24-1, the J gene TRBJ1-1, with D uncertain. This CDR3 contains 13 residues. CDR1 and CDR2 from the germline V gene are KGHDR and SFDVKD. Here the CDR3 reads CATPGPAVDVAFF. CDR3 DNA: TGTGCAACACCCGGGCCCGCGGTGGACGTAGCTTTCTTT.

In nucleotides, the CDR3 is TGCAGCAAAATGGACCAGGGCACAGATACGCAGTACTTC. The encoded protein is CSKMDQGTDTQYF. This chain connects TRBV29-1 to TRBJ2-7, with a possible D match to TRBD1 (5 bases). Germline V lookup: CDR1 SQVTM, CDR2 ANQGSEA. Trimming took 8 bases from V and 9 from J, leaving 23 bases between them. This CDR3 comprises 13 residues.

This clonotype was detected a few times. This rearrangement joins TRBV6-5 to TRBJ1-5; weak D call: TRBD1 (5 bases). Per the germline V gene, CDR1 is MNHEY and CDR2 is SVGAGI. The V end was cut by 2 bases, the J end by 1 base, with 9 bases between. This CDR3 has 15 residues. This chain's CDR3 is CASSYPGQSNQPQHF. The DNA of the CDR3 is TGTGCCAGCAGTTACCCCGGACAAAGCAATCAGCCCCAGCATTTT.

A few counts support this clonotype. The rearrangement joins TRBV19 to TRBJ2-7; D gene ambiguous. With 0 bases removed from V and 2 bases from J, the gap between germline ends came to 8 bases. Germline CDR1 and CDR2: LNHDA and SQIVND (reference sequence). The CDR3 totals 14 residues. DNA of the CDR3: TGTGCCAGTAGTATAGAAGACCGAACCTACGAGCAGTACTTC. Residues: CASSIEDRTYEQYF.

The CDR3 region is CSARAISRENTEAFF. The CDR3 nucleotides are TGCAGTGCTAGGGCAATCAGCAGGGAGAACACTGAAGCTTTCTTT. The chain recombines TRBV20-1 with TRBJ1-1, with a tentative D call TRBD1 (5 bases). Trimming took off 3 bases at V and 1 base at J, with 15 bases between the two ends. This CDR3 is built from 15 residues. CDR1 DFQATT and CDR2 SNEGSKA come from the germline V gene (reference sequence).

CDR3 amino acids: CASSARDIFGTSLWRYTF. The CDR3 DNA sequence: TGTGCCAGCAGCGCTAGGGATATTTTCGGGACGTCTCTATGGAGGTACACCTTC. This rearrangement joins TRBV9 to TRBJ1-2, with D tentatively TRBD1 (5 bases). The CDR3 is 18 amino acids. In germline, CDR1 is SGDLS, CDR2 YYNGEE. V lost 3 bases to trimming and J lost 11 bases, with 32 bases between them.

This clonotype was counted a few times. The CDR3 region has the DNA TGTGCCAGCAGCGAGCAGGGGACCCAGCCCCAGCATTTT. Translating gives CASSEQGTQPQHF. This chain connects TRBV12-3 or TRBV12-4 to TRBJ1-5, with D possibly matching TRBD1 (6 bases). There are 13 residues in the CDR3. V was clipped by 6 bases and J by 7 bases, with 13 bases between them.

This clonotype was detected many times. This chain connects TRBV12-3 or TRBV12-4 to TRBJ1-5; D is unclear. CDR3 size: 13 residues. The germline V and J ends were trimmed by 3 bases and 0 bases, with 3 bases remaining between them. DNA of the CDR3: TGTGCCAGCAGTTTGTTTAGCAATCAGCCCCAGCATTTT. It translates to CASSLFSNQPQHF.

Many counts were recorded for this clonotype. V and J are TRBV29-1 and TRBJ2-5; tentatively, D is TRBD1 (5 bases). Germline V CDR1 and CDR2: SQVTM, ANQGSEA. Trimming cost V 3 bases and J 0 bases, with 8 bases left between them. There are 13 residues in the CDR3. The CDR3 region has the DNA TGCAGCGTTGATGGGGCGAACCAAGAGACCCAGTACTTC. This codes for CSVDGANQETQYF.